The sequence of this T cell receptor (beta chain) was determined in a study of shared T cell receptors in the human thymus. CDR1 and CDR2 (germline): MNHEY, SVGAGI. The CDR3 has 14 residues. The V and J ends lost 5 bases and 7 bases, in that order; junction bases with no gene match: 10. In its sample, this clone was seen once. Using immunoSEQ multiplex PCR, the repertoire was profiled, and TCRdb retains in-frame clones only, with some absent. The sample holds under 700,000 clones; 78% are singletons and the top ten take around 0.012%. This sample also appeared in a second study, on human thymus T cells. That work states: Infants served as donors; they were healthy and Finnish and were having corrective surgery for congenital heart defects. Thymus specimens were resections from corrective heart surgery. Thymic and blood repertoires appeared to show biased V and J gene usage. Overlap was high between thymic repertoires from unrelated individuals, as reported in related research.

The receptor comes from a boy under three years old with a congenital heart defect. Material for sequencing was thymocytes. This chain joins TRBV6-5 and TRBJ2-5, with 7 nucleotides matching TRBD1. The chain's CDR3 is CASSDRQGVGTQYF. As DNA, the CDR3 is TGTGCCAGCAGTGACCGACAGGGAGTGGGGACCCAGTACTTC.